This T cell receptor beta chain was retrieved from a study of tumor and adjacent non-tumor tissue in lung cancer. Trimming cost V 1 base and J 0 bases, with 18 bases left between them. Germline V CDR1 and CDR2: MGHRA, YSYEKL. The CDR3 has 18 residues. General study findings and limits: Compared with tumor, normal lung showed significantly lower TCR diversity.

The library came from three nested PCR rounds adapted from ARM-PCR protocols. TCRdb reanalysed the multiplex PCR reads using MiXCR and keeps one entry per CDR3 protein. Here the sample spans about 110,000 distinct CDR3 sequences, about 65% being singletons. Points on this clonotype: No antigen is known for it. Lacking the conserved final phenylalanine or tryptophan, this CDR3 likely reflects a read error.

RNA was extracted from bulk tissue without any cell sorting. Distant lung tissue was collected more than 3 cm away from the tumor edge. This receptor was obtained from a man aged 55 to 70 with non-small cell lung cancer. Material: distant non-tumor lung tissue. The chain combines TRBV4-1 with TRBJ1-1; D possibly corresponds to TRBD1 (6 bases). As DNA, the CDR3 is TGCGCCAGCAGCCAAGCAGTAATATCAGGGGACCTGAACACTGAAGCTTTCCTT. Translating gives CASSQAVISGDLNTEAFL.